This T cell receptor beta chain was identified during a study of radiation and T cells in renal cell carcinoma. The germline V gene has CDR1 MDHEN and CDR2 SYDVKM. Trimming took off 6 bases at V and 5 bases at J, with 14 bases between the two ends. CDR3 length: 13 amino acids. About this clone itself: Its antigen is not identified.

Notes on the study in general: In blood, top tumor clones expanded by 2 weeks, shrinking by 4.

Regarding time point: blood 2 weeks post-SBRT. Regarding treatment: 15 Gy SBRT to primary tumor, nephrectomy 4 weeks later. After SBRT, blood was collected at 2 and 4 weeks, plus baseline. Clear cell pathology was present in this patient's renal cell carcinoma. The method was immunoSEQ multiplex PCR; TCRdb's version includes in-frame clones alone and lacks a portion of them. The sample shows about 130,000 clones, about 81% of them seen only once. The chain carries TRBV28 and TRBJ2-7; D perhaps matches TRBD1 (6 bases). This material consisted of blood, taken from a patient whose treatment included radiotherapy and nephrectomy. This receptor was taken from a woman in her sixties or seventies with renal cell carcinoma. The CDR3 nucleotides are TGTGCCAGCAGGAACAGGGTTGGGGACGAGCAGTACTTC. This gives the protein CASRNRVGDEQYF.